A selection of T cell receptor beta chains follows, all from one sample in a study of response to subunit inactivated influenza vaccine. Using its own MiXCR run on the RT-PCR reads, TCRdb lists one record per CDR3 protein. The sample lists 560,000 or so distinct CDR3 sequences, 6% to 9% occurring once. Sample: PBMCs from blood, taken roughly 24 months after vaccination. The receptors derive from a man aged 50-75 years who received an inactivated influenza vaccine. CDR3s include the opening cysteine and the closing phenylalanine or tryptophan. A D gene is named only where the DNA matches it firmly. The size of a clone is reported for some rows only, either as once, few or many, or as a class for expanded clones.

cdr3_aa: CASSQFSGQGSRKTQYF
cdr3_nt: TGTGCCAGCAGTCAATTCTCGGGACAGGGGAGTCGGAAGACCCAGTACTTC
clone_size: many
v_call: TRBV6-1
j_call: TRBJ2-5
d_call: TRBD1

cdr3_aa: CASRREGTRDYGYTF
cdr3_nt: TGTGCCAGCAGGCGAGAAGGAACGCGGGACTATGGCTACACCTTC
clone_size: few
v_call: TRBV6-1
j_call: TRBJ1-2
d_call: .

cdr3_aa: CSATPGLGSNQPQHF
cdr3_nt: TGCAGTGCTACGCCGGGACTGGGAAGCAATCAGCCCCAGCATTTT
clone_size: .
v_call: TRBV20-1
j_call: TRBJ1-5
d_call: .

cdr3_aa: CATSTFRGGNQPQHF
cdr3_nt: TGTGCCACCAGCACATTTAGGGGGGGCAATCAGCCCCAGCATTTT
clone_size: few
v_call: TRBV15
j_call: TRBJ1-5
d_call: .

cdr3_aa: CASSWLGQNTEAFF
cdr3_nt: TGTGCCAGCAGTTGGCTGGGCCAGAACACTGAAGCTTTCTTT
clone_size: once
v_call: TRBV7-2
j_call: TRBJ1-1
d_call: .

cdr3_aa: CASSPARTGGSYEQYF
cdr3_nt: TGTGCCAGCAGCCCAGCCAGGACAGGGGGCTCCTACGAGCAGTACTTC
clone_size: many
v_call: TRBV7-9
j_call: TRBJ2-7
d_call: TRBD1

cdr3_aa: CSASVLAGGSDTQYF
cdr3_nt: TGCAGTGCTAGTGTTCTGGCGGGGGGGAGCGATACGCAGTATTTT
clone_size: few
v_call: TRBV20-1
j_call: TRBJ2-3
d_call: TRBD2

cdr3_aa: CASSVSTSGRWYEQYF
cdr3_nt: TGTGCCAGCAGCGTTTCGACTAGCGGGAGGTGGTACGAGCAGTACTTC
clone_size: .
v_call: TRBV9
j_call: TRBJ2-7
d_call: TRBD2

cdr3_aa: CSAADRGGTDTQYF
cdr3_nt: TGCAGTGCTGCTGACAGGGGTGGTACAGATACGCAGTATTTT
clone_size: .
v_call: TRBV20-1
j_call: TRBJ2-3
d_call: TRBD1

cdr3_aa: CASSPNPGSSYEQYF
cdr3_nt: TGCGCCAGCAGCCCCAATCCAGGGAGCTCCTACGAGCAGTACTTC
clone_size: few
v_call: TRBV4-3
j_call: TRBJ2-7
d_call: .

cdr3_aa: CSARDAAFF
cdr3_nt: TGCAGTGCGAGGGACGCGGCTTTCTTT
clone_size: .
v_call: TRBV20-1
j_call: TRBJ1-1
d_call: .

cdr3_aa: CSARGGAVNTEAFF
cdr3_nt: TGCAGTGCTCGGGGGGGCGCGGTGAACACTGAAGCTTTCTTT
clone_size: many
v_call: TRBV20-1
j_call: TRBJ1-1
d_call: .

cdr3_aa: CSVGGRRETQYF
cdr3_nt: TGCAGCGTCGGAGGTCGGAGAGAGACCCAGTACTTC
clone_size: few
v_call: TRBV29-1
j_call: TRBJ2-5
d_call: .

cdr3_aa: CATSDLRTSYNEQFF
cdr3_nt: TGTGCCACCAGTGATTTGAGGACATCCTACAATGAGCAGTTCTTC
clone_size: many
v_call: TRBV24-1
j_call: TRBJ2-1
d_call: .

cdr3_aa: CASRAQNSPLHF
cdr3_nt: TGTGCCAGCAGGGCTCAAAATTCTCCCCTCCACTTT
clone_size: many
v_call: TRBV7-9
j_call: TRBJ1-6
d_call: .

cdr3_aa: CASSPRRQGPNEQFF
cdr3_nt: TGTGCCAGCTCACCACGCCGACAGGGGCCTAATGAGCAGTTCTTC
clone_size: few
v_call: TRBV18
j_call: TRBJ2-1
d_call: TRBD1

cdr3_aa: CASSQGRQPQETQYF
cdr3_nt: TGTGCCAGCAGCCAAGGACGGCAGCCTCAAGAGACCCAGTACTTC
clone_size: .
v_call: TRBV3-1
j_call: TRBJ2-5
d_call: .

cdr3_aa: CASSYSLGGGYEQYF
cdr3_nt: TGTGCCAGCAGTTATTCCTTGGGAGGGGGATACGAGCAGTACTTC
clone_size: few
v_call: TRBV6-9
j_call: TRBJ2-7
d_call: .